A single sample is the source of the 22 T cell receptor beta chains below, sequenced in a study of STAT3 mutations in large granular lymphocyte leukemia. Their antigen targets remain unknown. Sequencing used immunoSEQ multiplex PCR; TCRdb keeps in-frame clones, though not all of them. The sample yields approximately 5,900 clones, 88% seen once. Study-wide results and caveats: Every T-cell large granular lymphocyte leukemia patient had at least one immunodominant TCR beta clonotype.

Sequencing was done on a sample of PBMCs. These receptors all come from a human donor with T large granular lymphocyte leukemia. Some clones in this sample may be carry-over from other donors' samples.

The chain has TRBV5-6 and TRBJ2-5; D remains unclear. The CDR3 runs to 14 residues. Between the trimmed V and J ends, which lost 4 bases and 4 bases, there was a span of 14 bases. CDR1 is SGHDT, CDR2 YYEEEE, per germline. In DNA, the CDR3 is TGTGCCAGCAGCAGGGATCCCTTAGGAGAGACCCAGTACTTC. This translates into CASSRDPLGETQYF.

The rearrangement links TRBV5-5 to TRBJ2-3; 13 bases map to TRBD2. V shed 4 bases, J shed 6 bases, and the junction held 14 bases outside the gene matches. This CDR3 spans 18 amino acids. CDR1 is SGHKS and CDR2 is YYEKEE in the germline V gene (reference sequence). Here the CDR3 reads CASSPPPETSGGLDTQYF. The CDR3 region has the DNA TGTGCCAGCAGCCCCCCTCCCGAGACTAGCGGGGGGCTGGATACGCAGTATTTT.

This chain links TRBV6-6 with TRBJ2-5; D is possibly TRBD2 (6 bases). The V and J ends lost 2 bases and 5 bases respectively, with 15 bases between them. The CDR3 runs 15 residues. Germline V gives CDR1 MNHNY, CDR2 SVGAGI (reference sequence). CDR3 amino acids: CASSYIGDGRETQYF. CDR3 DNA: TGTGCCAGCAGTTACATTGGGGATGGGAGGGAGACCCAGTACTTC.

This clone has a handful of counts. The chain joins TRBV5-6 to TRBJ2-5; 8 bases fit TRBD2. Germline V CDR1 and CDR2: SGHDT, YYEEEE. The V segment lost 0 bases and the J segment 5 bases; nucleotides outside the gene matches: 6. CDR3 length equals 15 residues. CDR3 coding DNA: TGTGCCAGCAGCTTGGCCACTAGCGGTGCGGAGACCCAGTACTTC. This sequence encodes CASSLATSGAETQYF.

The chain uses TRBV4-3 and TRBJ2-7; the D gene could be TRBD1 or TRBD2 (5 bases each). This CDR3 has 15 amino acids. The V and J ends lost 1 base and 3 bases respectively, with 13 bases between them. In germline, CDR1 is LGHNA, CDR2 YSLEER. Here the CDR3 DNA reads TGCGCCAGCAGCCAAGGGGTTGGGGGAATCTACGAGCAGTACTTC. The encoded protein is CASSQGVGGIYEQYF.

The rearrangement links TRBV19 to TRBJ1-2; D gene unclear. CDR1 is LNHDA, CDR2 SQIVND, per germline (reference sequence). The CDR3 runs to 15 residues. Trimming cost V 5 bases and J 4 bases, with 17 bases left between them. CDR3 DNA sequence: TGTGCCAGTAGTCCGAGCCCCACAGCGGTCTATGGCTACACCTTC. It is translated as CASSPSPTAVYGYTF.

The chain couples TRBV28 to TRBJ1-5, with D possibly being TRBD1 (5 bases). Germline-derived CDR1 and CDR2 are MDHEN and SYDVKM. The CDR3 totals 15 residues. Trimming shortened V by 3 bases and J by 4 bases, and 13 bases separated the two germline ends. The CDR3, as DNA: TGTGCCAGCAGTTTGACTGGGGCCTTGAATCAGCCCCAGCATTTT. Translating gives CASSLTGALNQPQHF. Full variable domain (missing parts from reference TRBV28 and TRBJ1-5): DVKVTQSSRYLVKRTGEKVFLECVQDMDHENMFWYRQDPGLGLRLIYFSYDVKMKEKGDIPEGYSVSREKKERFSLILESASTNQTSMYLCASSLTGALNQPQHFGDGTRLSIL.

The rearrangement links TRBV27 to TRBJ2-1; D uncertain. Trimming took off 8 bases at V and 4 bases at J, with 12 bases between the two ends. Germline values: CDR1 MNHEY, CDR2 SMNVEV (reference sequence). The CDR3 has 13 residues. The CDR3 spells CASSGSLYNEQFF. CDR3 coding DNA: TGTGCCAGCTCCGGGTCACTTTACAATGAGCAGTTCTTC.

The J gene is TRBJ2-1, the V gene TRBV4-3; 8 nucleotides align to TRBD2. V was clipped by 0 bases and J by 8 bases; unmatched bases: 6. CDR3 length equals 15 residues. Germline V gene data show CDR1 as LGHNA and CDR2 as YSLEER. The CDR3 loop is CASSQDRASGYEQFF. In DNA form, the CDR3 reads TGCGCCAGCAGCCAAGATCGGGCTAGCGGGTATGAGCAGTTCTTC.

The chain uses TRBV18 and TRBJ2-5; D not certain. The V end lost 1 base, the J end lost 3 bases, and 0 bases lay between the germline ends. The CDR3 contains 11 residues. Germline assignment: CDR1 KGHSH and CDR2 LQKENI. The CDR3 bases are TGTGCCAGCTCACCACAAGAGACCCAGTACTTC. Translating it yields CASSPQETQYF.

The V gene is TRBV5-1, the J gene TRBJ2-1; a weak D match, TRBD2 (6 bases). The CDR3 spans 13 residues. Germline CDR1 is SGHRS and CDR2 is YFSETQ. V lost 4 bases to trimming and J lost 9 bases, with 14 bases between them. The CDR3 spells CASSPGGAREQFF. CDR3 coding DNA: TGCGCCAGCAGCCCCGGGGGAGCCCGTGAGCAGTTCTTC.

This chain connects TRBV6-1 to TRBJ1-5; TRBD1 matches 8 bases. With V trimmed by 2 bases and J by 2 bases, 8 bases remained unmatched. Germline values: CDR1 MNHNS, CDR2 SASEGT. CDR3 length: 17 residues. CDR3 nucleotide sequence: TGTGCCAGCAGTGAACGCGTGACAGGGGAGGGCAATCAGCCCCAGCATTTT. Protein: CASSERVTGEGNQPQHF.

V usage is TRBV5-4 and J usage is TRBJ2-1, with D perhaps matching TRBD1 (5 bases). Germline CDR1 is SGHNT and CDR2 is YYREEE (reference sequence). V was clipped by 1 base and J by 2 bases, with 13 bases between them. This CDR3 is built from 16 residues. The CDR3 loop is CASSLKAGHPYNEQFF. The CDR3 bases are TGTGCCAGCAGCTTGAAGGCAGGGCATCCCTACAATGAGCAGTTCTTC.

This sequence joins TRBV11-2 and TRBJ1-1; unclear D gene. Germline CDR1 SGHAT, CDR2 FQNNGV. This CDR3 comprises 13 residues. Trimming pared 1 base from V and 1 base from J, leaving 4 bases between. CDR3 region: CASSLGGNTEAFF. The CDR3 DNA sequence: TGTGCCAGCAGCTTAGGCGGGAACACTGAAGCTTTCTTT.

This clone was picked up a small number of times. The chain employs TRBV28 and TRBJ1-1; 9 positions agree with TRBD1. The V and J ends lost 5 bases and 5 bases, in that order; junction bases with no gene match: 6. Germline V lookup: CDR1 MDHEN, CDR2 SYDVKM. The CDR3 has 14 amino acids. The CDR3 DNA is TGTGCCAGCAGTCCGCAACAGGGGGCAACTGAAGCTTTCTTT. It specifies CASSPQQGATEAFF.

This rearrangement joins TRBV19 to TRBJ2-1, with 7 bases lining up with TRBD2. The V gene's germline CDR1 is LNHDA and CDR2 SQIVND (reference sequence). This CDR3 has 13 amino acids. The V gene end was trimmed by 5 bases and the J gene end by 13 bases; junction bases not matched to a gene: 11. The CDR3 nucleotides are TGTGCCAGTAGTGACCGACTAGCCAGGGAACAGTTCTTC. Encoded protein: CASSDRLAREQFF.

The chain combines TRBV7-9 with TRBJ1-6; a possible D gene is TRBD1 (5 bases). The CDR3 length is 17 residues. CDR1 is SEHNR and CDR2 is FQNEAQ in the germline V gene (reference sequence). Trimming removed 5 bases at V and 3 bases at J, with 17 bases between. Here the CDR3 reads CASSARGGSRYNSPLHF. CDR3 DNA: TGTGCCAGCAGCGCGCGGGGGGGGTCGCGCTATAATTCACCCCTCCACTTT.

The chain has TRBV28 and TRBJ2-7; 7 nucleotides agree with TRBD1. There are 14 residues in the CDR3. The J segment lost 2 bases and the V segment lost 3 bases, leaving 4 bases of the junction unmatched. Germline V gene lookup returns CDR1 MDHEN and CDR2 SYDVKM. This CDR3 is CASSLTGIAYEQYF. The CDR3 DNA is TGTGCCAGCAGTTTGACAGGGATCGCCTACGAGCAGTACTTC.

V gene TRBV5-8 combines with J gene TRBJ1-4, with 10 bases matching TRBD1. Losses at the gene ends were 3 bases for V and 8 bases for J; bases not matched to a gene: 4. Per germline, CDR1 SGHTS and CDR2 YDEGEE. There are 14 residues in the CDR3. CDR3 DNA: TGTGCCAGCAGCTGGGACAGGGGAGGCGAAAAACTGTTTTTT. Residues: CASSWDRGGEKLFF.

This chain uses TRBV7-9 with TRBJ1-1; no clear D. V was trimmed by 1 base and J by 11 bases, leaving 11 bases between them. Looked up from germline, CDR1 is SEHNR and CDR2 is FQNEAQ (reference sequence). The CDR3 totals 12 residues. The chain's CDR3 is CASSLGYNGAFF. The CDR3 bases are TGTGCCAGCAGCTTAGGTTATAACGGGGCTTTCTTT.

The chain couples TRBV2 to TRBJ2-4; TRBD1 might be the D (5 bases). CDR1 SNHLY and CDR2 FYNNEI come from the germline V gene. V lost 3 bases, J lost 1 base, and 7 bases lay in between. The CDR3 sequence is 14 residues long. The CDR3 sequence: CASSESGAKNIQYF. The CDR3 coding sequence is TGTGCCAGCAGTGAGTCAGGGGCCAAAAACATTCAGTACTTC. The variable domain in full, completed from reference TRBV2 and TRBJ2-4, reads EPEVTQTPSHQVTQMGQEVILRCVPISNHLYFYWYRQILGQKVEFLVSFYNNEISEKSEIFDDQFSVERPDGSNFTLKIRSTKLEDSAMYFCASSESGAKNIQYFGAGTRLSVL.

V usage is TRBV19 and J usage is TRBJ1-5; TRBD1 matches 8 bases. The CDR3 extends over 14 amino acids. Germline CDR1 LNHDA, CDR2 SQIVND (reference sequence). Losses at the gene ends were 7 bases for V and 6 bases for J; bases not matched to a gene: 8. In nucleotides, the CDR3 is TGTGCCAGTAAGGAGACAGGGGAGGGTCAGCCCCAGCATTTT. Residues: CASKETGEGQPQHF.